A single sample gave rise to the 17 T cell receptor beta chains below, sequenced in a study of CD8+ T cells in alopecia areata. Reverse transcription of extracted RNA yielded cDNA, which provided the sequencing template. Assay: immunoSEQ multiplex PCR; the TCRdb copy retains only in-frame clones and omits some. The sample has about 100,000 clones; around 59% are singletons. Specimen: CD8+ T cells sorted from blood. These receptors were collected from a human donor in good health.

This chain connects TRBV4-3 to TRBJ2-1; no firm D call. Germline CDR1 reads LGHNA; CDR2 reads YSLEER. V lost 0 bases to trimming and J lost 3 bases, with 9 bases between them. CDR3 size: 15 residues. As DNA, the CDR3 is TGCGCCAGCAGCCAAGACCTTATGGACTACAATGAGCAGTTCTTC. This sequence encodes CASSQDLMDYNEQFF.

The rearrangement joins TRBV14 to TRBJ2-1, with 13 positions matching TRBD2. The germline CDR1 and CDR2 sequences are SGHDN and FVKESK. Germline trimming cut 3 bases from V and 1 base from J; bases unmatched to any gene: 6. The CDR3 has 18 amino acids. The CDR3 region is CASSQVGLAGSSYNEQFF. For the CDR3, the DNA is TGTGCCAGCAGCCAGGTGGGACTAGCGGGGTCATCCTACAATGAGCAGTTCTTC.

This clone was observed a few times. The chain links TRBV29-1 to TRBJ1-5; D call uncertain. This CDR3 region has 15 residues. The germline V gene encodes CDR1 SQVTM and CDR2 ANQGSEA. The V and J ends lost 4 bases and 0 bases respectively, with 13 bases between them. The DNA of the CDR3 is TGCAGCGTTGGGGTAGGTGAACATAGCAATCAGCCCCAGCATTTT. Its protein is CSVGVGEHSNQPQHF.

The rearrangement joins TRBV19 to TRBJ1-1; no firm D call. Germline assignment: CDR1 LNHDA and CDR2 SQIVND (reference sequence). CDR3 length: 13 residues. Trimming stripped 7 bases from V and 0 bases from J, with 9 bases between. CDR3 nucleotide sequence: TGTGCCAGTACACTTTACATGAACACTGAAGCTTTCTTT. Protein: CASTLYMNTEAFF.

The genes are TRBV6-5 and TRBJ1-2, with a weak D call TRBD1 (6 bases). Germline loops: CDR1 MNHEY, CDR2 SVGAGI. The CDR3 runs to 14 residues. The V end lost 0 bases, the J end lost 4 bases, and 9 bases lay between the germline ends. CDR3 sequence reads: CASSYSGQPYGYTF. The CDR3 region has the DNA TGTGCCAGCAGTTACTCCGGACAGCCCTATGGCTACACCTTC.

The V call is TRBV19, the J call TRBJ1-5; TRBD1 matches at 7 bases. V was pared by 8 bases and J by 0 bases, with 7 bases of the junction left unmatched. The V gene's germline CDR1 is LNHDA and CDR2 SQIVND (reference sequence). The CDR3 totals 15 residues. Here the CDR3 DNA reads TGTGCCAGTGGGAGACAGGGTTCTAGCAATCAGCCCCAGCATTTT. Translating it yields CASGRQGSSNQPQHF.

This chain links TRBV4-1 with TRBJ1-5; the D gene is possibly TRBD1 (6 bases). The length of the CDR3 is 15 residues. Germline CDR1 is MGHRA and CDR2 is YSYEKL. Trimming took off 0 bases at V and 6 bases at J, with 12 bases between the two ends. This chain's CDR3 is CASSQDGGQAQPQHF. The CDR3 DNA reads TGCGCCAGCAGCCAAGATGGGGGGCAAGCTCAGCCCCAGCATTTT.

A few counts support this clone. CDR3: CASSLGSSHYGYTF. The CDR3 DNA is TGTGCCAGCAGCTTGGGTTCTAGTCACTATGGCTACACCTTC. V is TRBV7-9 and J is TRBJ1-2; D is unclear. The CDR3 covers 14 residues. Germline assignment: CDR1 SEHNR and CDR2 FQNEAQ (reference sequence). V lost 3 bases and J lost 3, with 11 bases in between.

The V and J genes are TRBV2 and TRBJ2-3, with D perhaps being TRBD1 or TRBD2 (5 bases each). Trimming removed 4 bases at V and 6 bases at J, with 14 bases between. The V gene's germline CDR1 is SNHLY and CDR2 FYNNEI. The CDR3 is 14 residues long. CDR3 nucleotide sequence: TGTGCCAGCAGTGGTGGGACCCTGGTGGATACGCAGTATTTT. Its translation is CASSGGTLVDTQYF.

There are a few counts of this clone. The V call is TRBV29-1, the J call TRBJ1-2, with 12 bases fitting TRBD1. Germline-derived CDR1 and CDR2 are SQVTM and ANQGSEA. The CDR3 contains 16 residues. The V gene end was trimmed by 6 bases and the J gene end by 1 base; junction bases not matched to a gene: 9. CDR3: CSVAGTGGPINYGYTF. The CDR3 DNA reads as TGCAGCGTGGCGGGGACAGGGGGCCCCATTAACTATGGCTACACCTTC.

The chain employs TRBV13 and TRBJ2-5; no clear D. CDR1 and CDR2 from the germline V gene are PRHDT and FYEKMQ (reference sequence). This CDR3 contains 11 residues. V lost 0 bases to trimming and J lost 11 bases, with 7 bases between them. CDR3 DNA: TGTGCCAGCAGCTTAGGGGGTGAGCAGTACTTC. It translates to CASSLGGEQYF.

The sample holds one count of this clone. This chain links TRBV4-3 with TRBJ1-1, with 9 nucleotides matching TRBD1. Trimming cost V 0 bases and J 7 bases; bases outside gene matches: 9. The CDR3 sequence is 16 residues long. CDR1 and CDR2 from the germline V gene are LGHNA and YSLEER. The CDR3 spells CASSQDGTGSLGEAFF. The CDR3 DNA reads TGCGCCAGCAGCCAAGACGGGACAGGGAGCTTGGGTGAAGCTTTCTTT.

This clone occurred a few times. The chain couples TRBV18 to TRBJ2-7; D not certain. The germline gives CDR1 KGHSH, CDR2 LQKENI. There are 11 residues in the CDR3. V was shortened by 8 bases and J by 4 bases, with 9 bases between the two germline ends. The CDR3 loop reads CASTFAYEQYF. CDR3 in DNA: TGTGCCAGCACCTTTGCGTACGAGCAGTACTTC.

The CDR3 coding sequence is TGTGCCAGCAGCTCGGGACAGACGAACACCGGGGAGCTGTTTTTT. Protein product: CASSSGQTNTGELFF. The genes are TRBV7-9 and TRBJ2-2; 7 nucleotides line up with TRBD1. This CDR3 has 15 residues. After removal of 4 bases from V and 0 bases from J, the junction contained 2 bases not matched to a gene. The germline gives CDR1 SEHNR, CDR2 FQNEAQ (reference sequence).

This clone was seen only a few times. This is likely an artifact of a read error, given a far larger clone one base away. This specimen includes other DNA sequences encoding the same CDR3. J is TRBJ1-6 and V is TRBV7-9, with D possibly matching TRBD1 (6 bases). The CDR3 extends over 15 amino acids. Germline V gene data show CDR1 as SEHNR and CDR2 as FQNEAQ (reference sequence). The ends were cut back, 5 bases at V and 7 bases at J, with 15 bases in the middle. CDR3 sequence reads: CASSQEWDINSPLHF. In DNA form, the CDR3 reads TGTGCCAGCAGCCAAGAATGGGACATCAATTCACCCCTCCACTTT.

The genes are TRBV4-2 and TRBJ1-1; D ambiguous. Trimming pared 1 base from V and 4 bases from J, leaving 10 bases between. In germline, CDR1 is LGHNA, CDR2 YNFKEQ. The length of the CDR3 is 14 residues. The DNA of the CDR3 is TGTGCCAGCAGCCAAGTCGGAGGGATCACTGAAGCTTTCTTT. It codes for CASSQVGGITEAFF.

V is TRBV15 and J is TRBJ2-1; the D call may be TRBD1 or TRBD2 (6 bases each). Germline assignment: CDR1 LNHNV and CDR2 YYDKDF (reference sequence). The V and J ends lost 8 bases and 3 bases respectively, with 17 bases between them. This CDR3 is built from 15 residues. The chain's CDR3 is CATVKEGDLYNEQFF. The CDR3, as DNA: TGTGCCACCGTAAAGGAGGGGGACCTCTACAATGAGCAGTTCTTC.